The present entry profiles one T cell receptor beta chain with its context. Its antigen remains unidentified. This record belongs to a study of cytomegalovirus exposure and HLA in healthy donors. 60 Vbeta and 13 Jbeta primers were used in PCR. TCRdb keeps only in-frame clones here, not all; method: immunoSEQ multiplex PCR. Among more than 80,000 clones listed, around three fifths were seen once. Healthy donors of bone marrow made up the group. In germline, CDR1 is SGDLS, CDR2 YYNGEE. V was pared by 3 bases and J by 5 bases, with 14 bases between. This CDR3 spans 14 amino acids. Study-wide results and limits: The study listed some 160 cytomegalovirus-associated TCR beta chains. After further analysis at a later stage, roughly 16,000 TCR beta sequences were associated with HLA alleles at 0.05 false discovery rate.

This clonotype was sampled from a woman aged 40 to 50 in good health and CMV-seropositive. J is TRBJ2-5 and V is TRBV9; D unresolved. The sample consisted of PBMCs. The CDR3 coding sequence is TGTGCCAGCAGCGCGTCCCGGGTCTGGGAGACCCAGTACTTC. Protein: CASSASRVWETQYF.